Included here is one T cell receptor beta chain sequence, with context. Losses at the gene ends were 4 bases for V and 3 bases for J; bases not matched to a gene: 4. Germline V lookup: CDR1 SGHVS, CDR2 FQNEAQ. This CDR3 is built from 16 residues. These data belong to a study of blood T cell repertoires in COVID-19. Study at large: Sources were T cells, B-cell-depleted T cells, or PBMCs; the material itself was cDNA or gDNA.

In the source study's methods: It was from reference gene primer amplification that nucleated cell counts were estimated. This table comes from immunoSEQ multiplex PCR, and its TCRdb copy is limited to in-frame clones, with some not included. That table supplies the V and J calls and clone size; D and trimming were determined from the DNA. There are 98,000 or so clones in the sample; about 87% occur only once, and 15% lies in the top ten. The sequence derives from a middle-aged man with acute or convalescent COVID-19. The chain uses TRBV7-8 and TRBJ2-3, with 13 positions matching TRBD2. The sequenced sample consisted of peripheral blood. The CDR3 reads CASSYTSGRGTDTQYF. In DNA, the CDR3 is TGTGCCAGCAGCTATACTAGCGGGAGGGGGACAGATACGCAGTATTTT.